These T cell receptor beta chains were read from a single sample in a study of cytomegalovirus exposure and HLA in healthy donors. Generated by immunoSEQ multiplex PCR, the TCRdb table keeps only in-frame clones and is missing some. The sample includes some 130,000 clones, roughly 70% seen only once; the top ten take 1.6%. The sample consisted of PBMCs. Receptor source: a human donor in good health. The CDR3 runs from the conserved cysteine through the conserved F or W. Each record gives: clone size, V gene, D gene, J gene, CDR3 DNA, CDR3 protein. The D gene is left open where the match is weak. Clone size, where shown, is once, few, many, or a class for clones that have expanded.

-,TRBV29-1,TRBD2,TRBJ2-3,TGCAGCGTCGTAGCGGGAGGGATCCGTGGCACAGATACGCAGTATTTT,CSVVAGGIRGTDTQYF
-,TRBV7-8,-,TRBJ1-4,TGTGCCAGCAGCTTAGTGGGGGGGCTGGGAGAAAAACTGTTTTTT,CASSLVGGLGEKLFF
few,TRBV7-6,TRBD2,TRBJ2-7,TGTGCCAGCAGCTTAGATCTTAGCGGGGGCTACGAGCAGTACTTC,CASSLDLSGGYEQYF
-,TRBV4-3,TRBD2,TRBJ2-7,TGCGCCAGCAGCCAAGAAAGCGGGAGCCCCTACGAGCAGTACTTC,CASSQESGSPYEQYF
-,TRBV27,-,TRBJ2-7,TGTGCCAGCAGTTCCCGCAGGGAAATCCTACACGAGCAGTACTTC,CASSSRREILHEQYF
-,TRBV9,TRBD2,TRBJ2-3,TGTGCCAGCAGCGCGTTAGCGGGTAGCACAGATACGCAGTATTTT,CASSALAGSTDTQYF
few,TRBV7-2,-,TRBJ2-5,TGTGCCAGCAGCCCCGGGACTTTCCAAGAGACCCAGTACTTC,CASSPGTFQETQYF
-,TRBV29-1,TRBD2,TRBJ2-1,TGCAGCGTTGGCGGACTAGCGGGAAACAATGAGCAGTTCTTC,CSVGGLAGNNEQFF
-,TRBV7-2,-,TRBJ1-1,TGTGCCAGCAGCTTGGTTCGGTCCAGGGTGGCTTTCTTT,CASSLVRSRVAFF
-,TRBV18,TRBD2,TRBJ2-5,TGTGCCAGCCGCCTCTCAGCGGGCGGGGGGACCCAGTACTTC,CASRLSAGGGTQYF
-,TRBV28,-,TRBJ2-7,TGTGCCAGCAGTTTACTCGCGGCCTCCTACGAGCAGTACTTC,CASSLLAASYEQYF
-,TRBV10-1,-,TRBJ1-1,TGCGCCAGCAGTGACCATCTCCCGGACGGGGGAATGAACACTGAAGCTTTCTTT,CASSDHLPDGGMNTEAFF
few,TRBV9,TRBD2,TRBJ2-3,TGTGCCAGCAGCGTAGGCGGGAGGGCGGAGACGCAGTATTTT,CASSVGGRAETQYF
-,TRBV7-8,-,TRBJ1-2,TGTGCCAGCAGCTTTGAAGGGGGCTATGGCTACACCTTC,CASSFEGGYGYTF
-,TRBV2,TRBD1,TRBJ2-5,TGTGCCAGCAGACCAGGACAGGGGGGAGAGACCCAGTACTTC,CASRPGQGGETQYF
-,TRBV6-5,TRBD1,TRBJ2-7,TGTGCCAGCACCCGACTACAGGGGAGCGAGCAGTACTTC,CASTRLQGSEQYF
-,TRBV9,TRBD1,TRBJ1-1,TGTGCCAGCAGCGTTGGGACAGGGATTGAAGCTTTCTTT,CASSVGTGIEAFF
-,TRBV5-4,-,TRBJ1-2,TGTGCCAGCAGCTCCGGACAGATTTACACCTTC,CASSSGQIYTF